The next 21 T cell receptor beta chains were all read from a single sample in a study of blood T cell repertoires in COVID-19. Sequencing used immunoSEQ multiplex PCR; TCRdb keeps in-frame clones, though not all of them. This table has approximately 480,000 clones, about 85% appearing once. The material sequenced was PBMCs or T cells enriched from blood (not recorded which). The source is a woman aged 18-29 years who had recovered from COVID-19.

The gene calls are TRBV19 and TRBJ1-4, with D uncertain. The CDR3 is 14 residues long. Trimming removed 3 bases from V and 5 bases from J, with 10 bases in between. CDR1 is LNHDA, CDR2 SQIVND, per germline (reference sequence). CDR3 bases: TGTGCCAGTAGTATCTTACGGGAAAATGAAAAACTGTTTTTT. As protein: CASSILRENEKLFF.

This clone was found a few times. J is TRBJ1-5 and V is TRBV19, with 8 bases matching TRBD1. Germline V gene lookup returns CDR1 LNHDA and CDR2 SQIVND (reference sequence). The junction had 20 bases not matched to a gene; V was cut back by 10 bases and J by 3 bases. This CDR3 region has 18 residues. In DNA, the CDR3 is TGTGCCAATCCATTCGTCGTTGACAGGGGTGGGAACAATCAGCCCCAGCATTTT. Translating it yields CANPFVVDRGGNNQPQHF.

The rearrangement uses TRBV6-5 and TRBJ1-6; tentative D call: TRBD1 (5 bases). The ends were cut back, 8 bases at V and 9 bases at J, with 20 bases in the middle. This CDR3 comprises 15 residues. The germline CDR1 and CDR2 sequences are MNHEY and SVGAGI. The CDR3, as DNA: TGTGCCAGCGCGCTGGTCTTGGGGGGGGGTTCACCCCTCCACTTT. This codes for CASALVLGGGSPLHF.

This clone was detected once. The CDR3 DNA sequence: TGTGCCAGCAAAGAGGGTCTCGGAAACACCATATATTTT. Translation: CASKEGLGNTIYF. This chain uses TRBV2 with TRBJ1-3; D is unclear. V was cut by 7 bases and J by 4 bases, with 11 bases left in between. From germline, CDR1 is SNHLY and CDR2 FYNNEI. The CDR3 runs 13 residues.

This CDR3 is CASSLANSFNEQYF. CDR3 in DNA: TGCGCCAGCAGCTTGGCCAACAGCTTCAACGAGCAGTACTTC. V usage is TRBV5-1 and J usage is TRBJ2-7; D is ambiguous. Germline V CDR1 and CDR2: SGHRS, YFSETQ. The CDR3 contains 14 residues. Trimming took off 0 bases at V and 5 bases at J, with 12 bases between the two ends.

The rearrangement joins TRBV28 to TRBJ2-2, with 10 bases fitting TRBD1. With V trimmed by 10 bases and J by 5 bases, 7 bases remained unmatched. The CDR3 spans 14 residues. From germline, CDR1 is MDHEN and CDR2 SYDVKM. The CDR3 here is CATTGTGETGELFF. The CDR3 DNA reads as TGTGCCACCACCGGGACAGGGGAGACCGGGGAGCTGTTTTTT.

The table lists this clone with a few counts. The gene calls are TRBV5-1 and TRBJ1-2; no clear D. The CDR3 runs to 12 residues. Germline lookup yields CDR1 SGHRS and CDR2 YFSETQ. The V and J ends lost 3 bases and 8 bases respectively, with 11 bases between them. DNA for the CDR3: TGCGCCAGCAGCTCTGACTCCCTAGGCTACACCTTC. Its protein is CASSSDSLGYTF.

The rearrangement joins TRBV7-9 to TRBJ1-1; D is ambiguous. The V end was cut by 4 bases, the J end by 3 bases, with 18 bases between. The germline gives CDR1 SEHNR, CDR2 FQNEAQ (reference sequence). The CDR3 covers 16 residues. As DNA, the CDR3 is TGTGCCAGCAGCTCTACCTCTTCGGGGATGGACACTGAAGCTTTCTTT. This translates into CASSSTSSGMDTEAFF.

The DNA of the CDR3 is TGTGCCAGCTCACCGACGAGGGGGACTGAAGCTTTCTTT. Amino acids: CASSPTRGTEAFF. The chain couples TRBV18 to TRBJ1-1, with D possibly TRBD1 on 6 matching bases. V gave up 3 bases and J gave up 5 bases, with 10 bases separating them. This CDR3 is 13 amino acids long. Germline V gene sequence: CDR1 KGHSH, CDR2 LQKENI.

The chain links TRBV5-1 to TRBJ1-1, with D possibly TRBD1 on 6 matching bases. V gave up 6 bases and J gave up 0 bases, with 18 bases separating them. Per the germline V gene, CDR1 is SGHRS and CDR2 is YFSETQ. The CDR3 covers 16 residues. The CDR3 DNA follows: TGCGCCAGCAACCCGGACAGTTTATTGATGAACACTGAAGCTTTCTTT. It specifies CASNPDSLLMNTEAFF.

The gene calls are TRBV5-4 and TRBJ2-7, with 7 bases that match TRBD1. Germline assignment: CDR1 SGHNT and CDR2 YYREEE (reference sequence). The CDR3 spans 14 residues. V lost 3 bases, J lost 2 bases, and 5 bases stayed unmatched. CDR3 in amino acids: CASSSRQGPYEQYF. In DNA form, the CDR3 reads TGTGCCAGCAGCTCCCGACAGGGTCCCTACGAGCAGTACTTC.

The chain carries TRBV5-1 and TRBJ1-2, with D uncertain. Germline-derived CDR1 and CDR2 are SGHRS and YFSETQ. This CDR3 comprises 14 residues. Between the trimmed V and J ends, which lost 0 bases and 7 bases, there was a span of 13 bases. Written as DNA, the CDR3 is TGCGCCAGCAGCTTGGCCGGGGATTTGAGTGGCTACACCTTC. Its translation: CASSLAGDLSGYTF.

The chain has TRBV30 and TRBJ2-1, with D uncertain. Germline V gene lookup returns CDR1 GTSNPN and CDR2 SVGIG (reference sequence). V dropped 5 bases and J dropped 8 bases, with 13 bases sitting between them. The length of the CDR3 is 12 residues. This CDR3 is CAWGLVRDEQFF. CDR3 coding DNA: TGTGCCTGGGGATTAGTCCGGGATGAGCAGTTCTTC.

The rearrangement links TRBV4-1 to TRBJ1-6, with D unclear. V was cut by 2 bases and J by 12 bases, with 11 bases left in between. The CDR3 has 13 amino acids. Per the germline V gene, CDR1 is MGHRA and CDR2 is YSYEKL. The CDR3 DNA is TGCGCCAGCAGCCAACAGGTCGGAGGACCCCTCCACTTT. Translated, it gives CASSQQVGGPLHF.

The chain links TRBV6-1 to TRBJ1-3; D ambiguous. V was cut by 3 bases and J by 4 bases, with 7 bases left in between. The CDR3 totals 13 residues. Germline V gene data show CDR1 as MNHNS and CDR2 as SASEGT. The CDR3 is CASSDLPGNTIYF. CDR3 coding DNA: TGTGCCAGCAGTGATCTACCAGGAAACACCATATATTTT.

V and J are TRBV24-1 and TRBJ2-1; 7 bases match TRBD1. The CDR3 is made up of 15 amino acids. Germline V gene sequence: CDR1 KGHDR, CDR2 SFDVKD. Germline trimming cut 5 bases from V and 9 bases from J; bases unmatched to any gene: 12. This chain's CDR3 is CATSVGGQDEGEQFF. In nucleotides, the CDR3 is TGTGCCACCAGTGTCGGCGGACAGGACGAGGGTGAGCAGTTCTTC.

V and J are TRBV24-1 and TRBJ1-5, with no clear D. CDR1 is KGHDR and CDR2 is SFDVKD in the germline V gene. CDR3 length: 16 residues. V lost 10 bases and J 6 bases, leaving 24 bases between the germline ends. This CDR3 is CATELGVLMRIQPQHF. The DNA for the CDR3 is TGTGCCACAGAACTCGGGGTCTTGATGAGGATTCAGCCCCAGCATTTT.

The chain couples TRBV30 to TRBJ1-4; TRBD1 might be the D (5 bases). Trimming took 2 bases from V and 9 from J, leaving 10 bases between them. CDR1 is GTSNPN and CDR2 is SVGIG in the germline V gene (reference sequence). The CDR3 extends over 12 amino acids. CDR3 nucleotides: TGTGCCTGGAGTACGGGGGTTCAAAAACTGTTTTTT. Protein product: CAWSTGVQKLFF. The variable domain in full, completed from reference TRBV30 and TRBJ1-4, reads SQTIHQWPATLVQPVGSPLSLECTVEGTSNPNLYWYRQAAGRGLQLLFYSVGIGQISSEVPQNLSASRPQDRQFILSSKKLLLSDSGFYLCAWSTGVQKLFFGSGTQLSVL.

This clone is a singleton in its sample. The V and J genes are TRBV24-1 and TRBJ2-4; tentatively, D is TRBD1 (6 bases). CDR1 KGHDR and CDR2 SFDVKD come from the germline V gene. V lost 3 bases and J lost 1, with 21 bases in between. CDR3 length: 19 amino acids. Here the CDR3 DNA reads TGTGCCACCAGTGATCTATCCATCAGGGGTATGGGGGCCAAAAACATTCAGTACTTC. This codes for CATSDLSIRGMGAKNIQYF.

The rearrangement joins TRBV30 to TRBJ2-7; no clear D. V was cut by 0 bases and J by 2 bases, with 11 bases left in between. The CDR3 consists of 14 residues. Germline V CDR1 and CDR2: GTSNPN, SVGIG (reference sequence). DNA of the CDR3: TGTGCCTGGAGTGTAGCCGGGTCCCCCTACGAGCAGTACTTC. Its protein is CAWSVAGSPYEQYF.

The chain links TRBV9 to TRBJ1-3; D is possibly TRBD1 (5 bases). Germline V gives CDR1 SGDLS, CDR2 YYNGEE. This CDR3 contains 15 residues. Trimming cost V 4 bases and J 3 bases, with 14 bases left between them. For the CDR3, the DNA is TGTGCCAGCAGCCCAGGACAATTTATTGGAAACACCATATATTTT. This codes for CASSPGQFIGNTIYF.